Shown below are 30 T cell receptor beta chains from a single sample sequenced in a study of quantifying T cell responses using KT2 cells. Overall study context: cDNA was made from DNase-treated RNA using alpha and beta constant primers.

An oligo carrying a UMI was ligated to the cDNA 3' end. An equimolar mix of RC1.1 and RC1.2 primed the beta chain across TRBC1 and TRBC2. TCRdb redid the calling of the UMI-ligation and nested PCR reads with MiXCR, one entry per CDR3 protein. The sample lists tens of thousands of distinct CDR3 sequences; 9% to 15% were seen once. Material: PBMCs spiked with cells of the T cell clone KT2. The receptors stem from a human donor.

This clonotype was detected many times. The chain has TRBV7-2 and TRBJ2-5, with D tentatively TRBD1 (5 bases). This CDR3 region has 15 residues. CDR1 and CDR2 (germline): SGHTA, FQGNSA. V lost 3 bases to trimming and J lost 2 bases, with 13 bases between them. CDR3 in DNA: TGTGCCAGCAGCTTTAACACACAGGTGCAAGAGACCCAGTACTTC. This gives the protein CASSFNTQVQETQYF.

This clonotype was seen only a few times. For the CDR3, the DNA is TGTGCCAGCAGTGACTGGGACAGGGGGGACGAGCAGTACTTC. Protein product: CASSDWDRGDEQYF. This chain uses TRBV25-1 with TRBJ2-7, with 11 bases that match TRBD1. CDR3 size: 14 residues. Losses at the gene ends were 3 bases for V and 5 bases for J; bases not matched to a gene: 3. CDR1 MGHDK and CDR2 SYGVNS come from the germline V gene.

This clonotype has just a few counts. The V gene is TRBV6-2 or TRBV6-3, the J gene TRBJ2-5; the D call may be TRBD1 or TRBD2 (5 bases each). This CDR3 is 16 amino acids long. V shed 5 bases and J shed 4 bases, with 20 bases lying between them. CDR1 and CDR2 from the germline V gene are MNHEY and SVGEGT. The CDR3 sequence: CASSGAYGSGTETQYF. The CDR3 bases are TGTGCCAGCAGTGGGGCTTACGGATCCGGGACAGAGACCCAGTACTTC.

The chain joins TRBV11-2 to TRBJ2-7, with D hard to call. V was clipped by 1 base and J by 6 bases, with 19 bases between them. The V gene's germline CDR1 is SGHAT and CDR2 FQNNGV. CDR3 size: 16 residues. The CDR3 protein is CASSLVDSPFFGEQYF. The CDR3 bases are TGTGCCAGCAGCTTAGTTGATAGTCCCTTTTTCGGCGAGCAGTACTTC.

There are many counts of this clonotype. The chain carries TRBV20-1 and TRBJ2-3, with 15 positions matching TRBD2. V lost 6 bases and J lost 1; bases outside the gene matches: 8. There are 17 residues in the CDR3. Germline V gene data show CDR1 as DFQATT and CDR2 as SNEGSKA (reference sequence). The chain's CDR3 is CSAAPGLAGGGTDTQYF. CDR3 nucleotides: TGCAGTGCCGCCCCTGGACTAGCGGGAGGGGGCACAGATACGCAGTATTTT.

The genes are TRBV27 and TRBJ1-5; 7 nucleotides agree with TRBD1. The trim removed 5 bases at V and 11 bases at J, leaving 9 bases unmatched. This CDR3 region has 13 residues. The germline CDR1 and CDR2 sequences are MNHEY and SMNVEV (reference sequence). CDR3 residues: CASSTYPQGAQHF. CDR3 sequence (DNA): TGTGCCAGCAGTACTTACCCTCAGGGGGCCCAGCATTTT.

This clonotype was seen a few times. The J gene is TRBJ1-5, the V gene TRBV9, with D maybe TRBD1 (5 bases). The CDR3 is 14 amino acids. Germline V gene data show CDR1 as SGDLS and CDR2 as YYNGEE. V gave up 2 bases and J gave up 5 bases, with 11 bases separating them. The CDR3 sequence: CASSVDRGDQPQHF. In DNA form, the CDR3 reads TGTGCCAGCAGCGTTGACCGGGGGGATCAGCCCCAGCATTTT.

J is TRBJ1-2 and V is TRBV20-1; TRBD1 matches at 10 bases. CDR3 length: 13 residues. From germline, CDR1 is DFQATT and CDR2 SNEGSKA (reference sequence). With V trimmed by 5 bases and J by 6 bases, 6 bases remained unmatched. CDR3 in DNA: TGCAGTGCTGCGACAGGGGGCGGCGATGGCTACACCTTC. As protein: CSAATGGGDGYTF.

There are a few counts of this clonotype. CDR3 region: CASTLLPSRDRGLDTEAFF. DNA of the CDR3: TGTGCCAGCACCCTTTTGCCGTCCCGGGACAGGGGGCTTGACACTGAAGCTTTCTTT. The chain uses TRBV12-3 or TRBV12-4 and TRBJ1-1; 12 positions match TRBD1. This CDR3 has 19 residues. The junction had 18 bases not matched to a gene; V was cut back by 7 bases and J by 3 bases.

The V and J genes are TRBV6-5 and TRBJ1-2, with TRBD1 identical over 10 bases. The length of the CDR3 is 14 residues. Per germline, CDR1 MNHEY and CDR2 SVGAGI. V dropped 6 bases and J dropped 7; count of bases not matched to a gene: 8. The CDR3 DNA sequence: TGTGCCAGCAGAAAAGCAGGGGACAGGGGTGGCTACACCTTC. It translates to CASRKAGDRGGYTF.

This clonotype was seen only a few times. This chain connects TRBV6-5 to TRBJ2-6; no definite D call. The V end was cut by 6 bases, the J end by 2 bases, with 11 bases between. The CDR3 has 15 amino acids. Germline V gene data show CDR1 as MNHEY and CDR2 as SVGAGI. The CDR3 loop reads CASRLTVAGANVLTF. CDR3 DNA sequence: TGTGCCAGCAGGCTTACAGTGGCTGGGGCCAACGTCCTGACTTTC.

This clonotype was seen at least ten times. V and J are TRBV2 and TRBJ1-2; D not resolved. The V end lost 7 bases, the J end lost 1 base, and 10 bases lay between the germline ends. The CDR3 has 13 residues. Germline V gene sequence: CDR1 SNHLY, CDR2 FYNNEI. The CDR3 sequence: CASKKGSNYGYTF. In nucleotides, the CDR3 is TGTGCCAGCAAGAAGGGCAGTAACTATGGCTACACCTTC.

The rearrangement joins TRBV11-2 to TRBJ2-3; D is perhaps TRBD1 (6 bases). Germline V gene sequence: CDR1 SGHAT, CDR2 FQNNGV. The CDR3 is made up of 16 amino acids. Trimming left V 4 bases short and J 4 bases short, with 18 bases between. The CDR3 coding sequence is TGTGCCAGCAGCTGGGGGCAGGGATGGTTGGCAGATACGCAGTATTTT. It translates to CASSWGQGWLADTQYF.

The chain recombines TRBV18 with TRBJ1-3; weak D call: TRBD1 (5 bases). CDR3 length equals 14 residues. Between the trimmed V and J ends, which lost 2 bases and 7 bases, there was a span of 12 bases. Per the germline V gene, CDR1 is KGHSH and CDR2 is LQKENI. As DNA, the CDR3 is TGTGCCAGCTCACCAGACAGAGCGCCGAACACCATATATTTT. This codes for CASSPDRAPNTIYF.

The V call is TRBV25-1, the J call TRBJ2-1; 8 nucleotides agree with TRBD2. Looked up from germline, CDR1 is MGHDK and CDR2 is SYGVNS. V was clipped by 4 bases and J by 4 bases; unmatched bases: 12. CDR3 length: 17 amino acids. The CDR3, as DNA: TGTGCCAGCAGTGGGGACGGGCTAGCGGGCTTATACAATGAGCAGTTCTTC. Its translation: CASSGDGLAGLYNEQFF.

CDR3 in amino acids: CASSLISTEAFF. The DNA for the CDR3 is TGTGCCAGCAGCTTGATTAGTACTGAAGCTTTCTTT. This chain joins TRBV5-8 and TRBJ1-1; D not resolved. The CDR3 runs 12 residues. Germline V lookup: CDR1 SGHTS, CDR2 YDEGEE. The V and J ends lost 1 base and 5 bases respectively, with 6 bases between them.

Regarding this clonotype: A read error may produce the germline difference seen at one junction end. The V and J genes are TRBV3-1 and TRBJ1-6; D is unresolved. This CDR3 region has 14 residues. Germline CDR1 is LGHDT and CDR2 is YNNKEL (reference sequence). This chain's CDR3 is CASSRGSVNSPLYF. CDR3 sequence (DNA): TGTGCCAGCAGCCGCGGGTCAGTTAATTCACCCCTCTACTTT. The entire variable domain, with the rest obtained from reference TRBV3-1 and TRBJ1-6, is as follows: DTAVSQTPKYLVTQMGNDKSIKCEQNLGHDTMYWYKQDSKKFLKIMFSYNNKELIINETVPNRFSPKSPDKAHLNLHINSLELGDSAVYFCASSRGSVNSPLYFGNGTRLTVT.

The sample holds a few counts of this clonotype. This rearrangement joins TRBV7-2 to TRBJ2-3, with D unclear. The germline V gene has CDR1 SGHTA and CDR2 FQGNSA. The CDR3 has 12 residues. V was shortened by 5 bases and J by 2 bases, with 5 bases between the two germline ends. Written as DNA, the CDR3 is TGTGCCAGCAGCCACCACACAGATACGCAGTATTTT. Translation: CASSHHTDTQYF.

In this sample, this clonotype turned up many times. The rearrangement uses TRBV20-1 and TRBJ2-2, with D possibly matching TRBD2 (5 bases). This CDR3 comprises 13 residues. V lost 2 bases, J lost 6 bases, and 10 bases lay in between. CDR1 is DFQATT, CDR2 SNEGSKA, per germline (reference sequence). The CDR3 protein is CSARQTGSGELFF. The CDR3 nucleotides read TGCAGTGCTAGACAAACGGGGTCCGGGGAGCTGTTTTTT.

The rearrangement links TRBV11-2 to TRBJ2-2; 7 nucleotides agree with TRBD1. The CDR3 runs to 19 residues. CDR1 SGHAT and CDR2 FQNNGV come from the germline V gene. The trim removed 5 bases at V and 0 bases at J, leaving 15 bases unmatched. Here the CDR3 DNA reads TGTGCCAGCAGCAAATTCACACCCCGGGACAGATCGAACACCGGGGAGCTGTTTTTT. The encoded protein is CASSKFTPRDRSNTGELFF.

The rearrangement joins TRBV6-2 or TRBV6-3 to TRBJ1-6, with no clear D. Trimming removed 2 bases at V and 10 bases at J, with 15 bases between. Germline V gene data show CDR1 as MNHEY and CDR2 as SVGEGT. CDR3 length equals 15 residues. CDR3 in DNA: TGTGCCAGCAGTTACCCCCGCCAGGCCCGGTCACCCCTCCACTTT. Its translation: CASSYPRQARSPLHF.

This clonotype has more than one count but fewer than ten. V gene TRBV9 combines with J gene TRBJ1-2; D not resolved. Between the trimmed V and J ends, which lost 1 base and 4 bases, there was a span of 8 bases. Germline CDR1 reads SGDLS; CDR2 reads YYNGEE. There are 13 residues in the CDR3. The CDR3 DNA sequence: TGTGCCAGCAGCGTAACGGCAGTCTATGGCTACACCTTC. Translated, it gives CASSVTAVYGYTF.

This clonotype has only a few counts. This CDR3 is CASSSGGAGFIEKLFF. The CDR3 coding sequence is TGTGCCAGTAGTTCCGGGGGCGCAGGTTTCATTGAAAAACTGTTTTTT. The V call is TRBV19, the J call TRBJ1-4, with a possible D match to TRBD1 (6 bases). CDR3 length: 16 residues. Germline CDR1 and CDR2: LNHDA and SQIVND (reference sequence). Trimming removed 5 bases from V and 7 bases from J, with 20 bases in between.

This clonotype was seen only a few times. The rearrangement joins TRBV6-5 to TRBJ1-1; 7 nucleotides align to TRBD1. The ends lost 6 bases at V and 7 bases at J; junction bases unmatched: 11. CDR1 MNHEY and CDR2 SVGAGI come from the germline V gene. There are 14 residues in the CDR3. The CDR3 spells CASSTRDSVNEAFF. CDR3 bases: TGTGCCAGCAGCACCCGGGACAGCGTGAATGAAGCTTTCTTT.

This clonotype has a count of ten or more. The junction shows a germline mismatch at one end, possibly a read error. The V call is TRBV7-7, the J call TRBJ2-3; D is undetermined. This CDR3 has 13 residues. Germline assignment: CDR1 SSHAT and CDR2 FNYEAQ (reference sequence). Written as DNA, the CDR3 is TGTGCTAGCAGCCCCCTGGGCACAGATACGCAGTATTTT. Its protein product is CASSPLGTDTQYF.

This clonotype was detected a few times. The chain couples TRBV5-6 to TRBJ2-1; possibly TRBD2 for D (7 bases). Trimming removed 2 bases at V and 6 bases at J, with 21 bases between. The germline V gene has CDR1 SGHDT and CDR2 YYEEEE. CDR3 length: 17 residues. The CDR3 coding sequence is TGTGCCAGCAGCTTACTAGGAGGTGGCGGGGGCGTCAATGAGCAGTTCTTC. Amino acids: CASSLLGGGGGVNEQFF.

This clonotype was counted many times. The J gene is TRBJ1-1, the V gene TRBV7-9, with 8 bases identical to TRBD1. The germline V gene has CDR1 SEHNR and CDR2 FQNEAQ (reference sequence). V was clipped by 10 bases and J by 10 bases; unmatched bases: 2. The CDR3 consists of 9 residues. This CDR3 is CAIDRGAFF. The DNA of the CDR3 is TGTGCCATCGACAGGGGAGCTTTCTTT. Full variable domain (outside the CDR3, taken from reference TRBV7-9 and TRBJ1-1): DTGVSQNPRHKITKRGQNVTFRCDPISEHNRLYWYRQTLGQGPEFLTYFQNEAQLEKSRLLSDRFSAERPKGSFSTLEIQRTEQGDSAMYLCAIDRGAFFGQGTRLTVV.

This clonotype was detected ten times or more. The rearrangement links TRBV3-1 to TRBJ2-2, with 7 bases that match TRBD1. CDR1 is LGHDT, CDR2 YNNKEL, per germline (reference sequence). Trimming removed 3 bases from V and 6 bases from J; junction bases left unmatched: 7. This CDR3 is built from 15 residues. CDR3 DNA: TGTGCCAGCAGCCAGCGCTTACAGGGGTCCGGGGAGCTGTTTTTT. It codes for CASSQRLQGSGELFF.

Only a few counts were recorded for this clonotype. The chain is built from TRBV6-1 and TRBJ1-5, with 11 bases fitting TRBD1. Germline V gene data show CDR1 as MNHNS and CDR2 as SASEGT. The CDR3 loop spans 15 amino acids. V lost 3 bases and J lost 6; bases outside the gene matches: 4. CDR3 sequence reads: CASSEGQGVTQPQHF. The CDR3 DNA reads TGTGCCAGCAGTGAGGGACAGGGGGTAACTCAGCCCCAGCATTTT.

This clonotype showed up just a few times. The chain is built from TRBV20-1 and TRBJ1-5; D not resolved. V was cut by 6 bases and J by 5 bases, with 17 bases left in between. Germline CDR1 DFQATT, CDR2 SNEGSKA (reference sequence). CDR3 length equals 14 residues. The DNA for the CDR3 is TGCAGTGCCCCGAGCAGAAGGGTTCATCAGCCCCAGCATTTT. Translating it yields CSAPSRRVHQPQHF.